This TCR beta chain derives from a study of T cell repertoires in cytomegalovirus infection. Study-level background: Recently identified HLA-C-restricted and well-studied HLA-B-restricted CMV epitopes were used. Both a matching HLA type and CMV infection were indicated by public TCR beta signatures.

The study's findings and limits: HLA-C-restricted, CMV-specific TCR beta clonotypes were dominant ex vivo. Frequencies of public TCR beta families were cumulated, and this identified carriers of CMV plus the relevant HLA.

A single record per CDR3 protein comes from TCRdb applying MiXCR to the reads. The table shows around 900,000 distinct CDR3 sequences, with roughly a third occurring only once. About this clonotype: Its antigen is currently unknown.

The input for sequencing was cultured CD8+ T cells from PBMCs, taken from culture after CMV antigen stimulation. This receptor was obtained from a human donor in good health (CMV status not recorded). Some clones in this sample may be carry-over from other donors' samples.

DNA of the CDR3: TGTGCCAGCAGCCCGCCGGACGGATACAATGAGCAGTTCTTC. It encodes CASSPPDGYNEQFF. The chain employs TRBV5-8 and TRBJ2-1; no definite D call. Trimming pared 4 bases from V and 4 bases from J, leaving 12 bases between. This CDR3 spans 14 amino acids. Germline CDR1 reads SGHTS; CDR2 reads YDEGEE.